A selection of T cell receptor beta chains follows, all from one sample in a study of beta chain features in type 1 diabetes. Assay used: immunoSEQ multiplex PCR; TCRdb lists only in-frame clones, some missing. The sample includes 140,000 to 150,000 clones, 10% to 15% seen only once; the top ten take less than 1.5%. The sample comprised central memory CD4+ T cells from blood. These receptors came from a man younger than 35 with type 1 diabetes. Each CDR3 is given with its conserved first and last residue. The order of the fields is clone size, D gene, V gene, J gene, CDR3 DNA, CDR3 protein. D genes are given only for firm matches. Clone size is shown for a subset of rows, as once, few, many or a class of expanded clone.

>NA|TRBD2|TRBV7-2|TRBJ2-5
TGTGCCAGCAGCACTAGCGGGGGGCCCACGGAGACCCAGTACTTC
CASSTSGGPTETQYF
>NA|NA|TRBV10-3|TRBJ2-7
TGTGCCATCACAAACAGGGAATTCTACGAGCAGTACTTC
CAITNREFYEQYF
>few|NA|TRBV23-1|TRBJ1-2
TGCGCCAGCAACTCAGGGAATGGCTACACCTTC
CASNSGNGYTF
>few|TRBD1|TRBV27|TRBJ2-1
TGTGCCAGCAGTGCCGGTACAGGGGTCTACAATGAGCAGTTCTTC
CASSAGTGVYNEQFF
>few|TRBD1|TRBV25-1|TRBJ2-5
TGTGCCCAAGGACAGGGCTTATGGACCCAGTACTTC
CAQGQGLWTQYF
>NA|NA|TRBV11-2|TRBJ2-1
TGTGCCAGCAGCACCGGGACACCGTCTTTTAATGAGCAGTTCTTC
CASSTGTPSFNEQFF
>NA|NA|TRBV11-3|TRBJ2-5
TGTGCCAGCAGCTTAGATCTGGGGGTGTTGGAGACCCAGTACTTC
CASSLDLGVLETQYF
>few|NA|TRBV28|TRBJ2-3
TGTGCCAGCAGTCGTAATGCGGGAGATACGCAGTATTTT
CASSRNAGDTQYF
>few|NA|TRBV7-3|TRBJ2-6
TGTGCCAGCAGCCCCCAGGCTCTTGGGGCCAACGTCCTGACTTTC
CASSPQALGANVLTF
>few|NA|TRBV9|TRBJ1-1
TGTGCCAGCAGCGTACAGGAGGGGAACACTGAAGCTTTCTTT
CASSVQEGNTEAFF
>few|NA|TRBV6-1|TRBJ1-4
TGTGCCAGCAGTGGGCCGACAGATGGCCTTTTT
CASSGPTDGLF
>many|NA|TRBV10-3|TRBJ2-7
TGTGCCATCAGTGGCAGGGACGTCTACGAGCAGTACTTC
CAISGRDVYEQYF
>few|NA|TRBV6-5|TRBJ1-2
TGTGCCAGCAGCCCCCCGGGACAAGGGGGCTACACCTTC
CASSPPGQGGYTF
>NA|NA|TRBV20-1|TRBJ1-2
TGCAGTGCTACGACATCATGGGGCTACACCTTC
CSATTSWGYTF
>NA|NA|TRBV18|TRBJ1-2
TGTGCCAGCTCACTTGGGACGGATGGCTACACCTTC
CASSLGTDGYTF
>NA|TRBD2|TRBV5-4|TRBJ2-3
TGTGCCAGCAGCCCAACCGCCTGGACTGGCGGGGGGACAGATACGCAGTATTTT
CASSPTAWTGGGTDTQYF
>few|NA|TRBV6-5|TRBJ1-2
TGTGCCAGCAGCCCGAGCGGGCAGGGGTTCTACACCTTC
CASSPSGQGFYTF
>NA|TRBD1|TRBV5-4|TRBJ1-4
TGTGCCAGCAGCTTGACAGGGGGTAATGAAAAACTGTTTTTT
CASSLTGGNEKLFF
>few|NA|TRBV18|TRBJ2-2
TGTGCCAGCTCACCAACCAGGGACATCACCGGGGAGCTGTTTTTT
CASSPTRDITGELFF
>few|NA|TRBV5-1|TRBJ2-3
TGCGCCAGCCGTCCCCAGAGTGGTAGCACAGATACGCAGTATTTT
CASRPQSGSTDTQYF
>NA|NA|TRBV7-9|TRBJ2-3
TGTGCCAGCAGCGGGCTTCGGGGGAGCACAGATACGCAGTATTTT
CASSGLRGSTDTQYF
>many|NA|TRBV23-1|TRBJ2-3
TGCGCCAGCAGTCAATCGGGGGGAGATACGCAGTATTTT
CASSQSGGDTQYF
>NA|TRBD2|TRBV5-4|TRBJ2-3
TGTGCCAGCAGCTTGGGGCAGCGGGGCGATACGCAGTATTTT
CASSLGQRGDTQYF
>NA|TRBD1|TRBV2|TRBJ2-4
TGTGCCAGCGATGGACAGGGGAACGGGAACATTCAGTACTTC
CASDGQGNGNIQYF
>few|NA|TRBV4-1|TRBJ1-3
TGCGCCAGCAGCCAAGAAGTAATGGGGGCCTCTGGAAACACCATATATTTT
CASSQEVMGASGNTIYF
>few|TRBD1|TRBV5-4|TRBJ2-5
TGTGCCAGCGGCCGTACCGGGACAGGGGCAGGTGGGACCCAGTACTTC
CASGRTGTGAGGTQYF
>NA|TRBD1|TRBV11-1|TRBJ2-7
TGTGCCAGCAGCCTCGGGACAGGGGGCTACGAGCAGTACTTC
CASSLGTGGYEQYF
>many|NA|TRBV21-1|TRBJ2-1
TGTGCCAGGATGGGACAGGGGGCTGGCAATGAGCAGTTCTTC
CARMGQGAGNEQFF
>NA|NA|TRBV20-1|TRBJ2-7
TGCAGTGCTAGAGATTGGCCCGAGCAGTACTTC
CSARDWPEQYF
>many|TRBD1|TRBV7-9|TRBJ2-1
TGTGCCAGCAGCTTAGATCGAGGGGGCGAGCAGTTCTTC
CASSLDRGGEQFF
>NA|NA|TRBV7-9|TRBJ1-6
TGTGCCAGCAGCCCTGATGGATTAGCGAATTCACCCCTCCACTTT
CASSPDGLANSPLHF
>few|NA|TRBV18|TRBJ2-2
TGTGCCAGCTCACCACAGGGTTTGAACACCGGGGAGCTGTTTTTT
CASSPQGLNTGELFF
>few|NA|TRBV7-8|TRBJ2-1
TGTGCCAGCAGCCCGACAGTACCATCCTACAATGAGCAGTTCTTC
CASSPTVPSYNEQFF
>few|NA|TRBV7-2|TRBJ1-1
TGTGCCAGCAGCTTTAACAGGGAGAACACTGAAGCTTTCTTT
CASSFNRENTEAFF
>medium-sized|NA|TRBV30|TRBJ2-7
TGTGCCTGTAAGGCGGGGCAATACGAGCAGTACTTC
CACKAGQYEQYF
>NA|NA|TRBV6-9|TRBJ2-1
TGTGCCAGCCAATCACAGGGACTCAACTACAATGAGCAGTTCTTC
CASQSQGLNYNEQFF
>few|NA|TRBV28|TRBJ2-3
TGTGCCAGCAGTTCAGGGGCGCGGGGCGATACGCAGTATTTT
CASSSGARGDTQYF
>NA|NA|TRBV11-2|TRBJ2-5
TGTGCCAGCAGCTTAGGGAGGGGCAGCGCGCCACAAGAGACCCAGTACTTC
CASSLGRGSAPQETQYF